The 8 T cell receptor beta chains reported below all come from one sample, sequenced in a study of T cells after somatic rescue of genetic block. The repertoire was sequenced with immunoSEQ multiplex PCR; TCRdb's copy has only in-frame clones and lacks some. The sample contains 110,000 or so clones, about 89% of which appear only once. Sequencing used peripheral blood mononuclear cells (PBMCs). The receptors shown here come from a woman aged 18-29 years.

The CDR3 region is CASSLGRQGRGTDTQYF. The CDR3 DNA follows: TGTGCCAGCAGCTTAGGGAGACAGGGTCGGGGCACAGATACGCAGTATTTT. The chain uses TRBV7-8 and TRBJ2-3, with TRBD1 identical over 7 bases. The CDR3 is 17 amino acids. Germline V gene lookup returns CDR1 SGHVS and CDR2 FQNEAQ. The junction had 8 bases not matched to a gene; V was cut back by 1 base and J by 1 base.

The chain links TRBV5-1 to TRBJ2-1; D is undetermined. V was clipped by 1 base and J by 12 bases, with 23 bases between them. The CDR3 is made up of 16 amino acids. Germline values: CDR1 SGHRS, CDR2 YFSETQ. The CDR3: CASSLSALGLQYTQFF. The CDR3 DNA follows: TGCGCCAGCAGCTTGTCGGCGTTGGGATTACAGTATACGCAGTTCTTC.

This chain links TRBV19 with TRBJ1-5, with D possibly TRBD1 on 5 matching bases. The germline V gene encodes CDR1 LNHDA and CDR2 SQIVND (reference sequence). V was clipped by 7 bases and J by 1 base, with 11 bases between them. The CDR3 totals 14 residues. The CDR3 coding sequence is TGTGCCAGTATGCCTAGGGGAAGCAATCAGCCCCAGCATTTT. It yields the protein CASMPRGSNQPQHF.

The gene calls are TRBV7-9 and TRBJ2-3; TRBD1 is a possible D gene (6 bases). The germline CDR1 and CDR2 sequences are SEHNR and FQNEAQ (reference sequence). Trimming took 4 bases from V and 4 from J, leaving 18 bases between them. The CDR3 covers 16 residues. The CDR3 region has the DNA TGTGCCAGCAGCTCAGGGGCTACCGAGCGATCAGATACGCAGTATTTT. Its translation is CASSSGATERSDTQYF.

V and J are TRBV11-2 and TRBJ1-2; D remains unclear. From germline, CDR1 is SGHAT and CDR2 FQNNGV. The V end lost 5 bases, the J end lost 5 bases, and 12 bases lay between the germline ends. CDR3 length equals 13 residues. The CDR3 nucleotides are TGTGCCAGCAGCCCTCGGGCGGAGTATGGCTACACCTTC. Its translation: CASSPRAEYGYTF.

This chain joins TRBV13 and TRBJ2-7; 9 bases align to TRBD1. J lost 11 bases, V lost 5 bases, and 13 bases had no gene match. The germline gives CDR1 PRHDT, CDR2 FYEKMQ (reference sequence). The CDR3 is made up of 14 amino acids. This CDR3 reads CASSPPGQGLVEYF. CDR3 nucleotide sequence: TGTGCCAGCAGCCCACCGGGACAGGGTTTGGTTGAGTACTTC. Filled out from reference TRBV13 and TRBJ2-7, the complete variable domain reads AAGVIQSPRHLIKEKRETATLKCYPIPRHDTVYWYQQGPGQDPQFLISFYEKMQSDKGSIPDRFSAQQFSDYHSELNMSSLELGDSALYFCASSPPGQGLVEYFGPGTRLTVT.

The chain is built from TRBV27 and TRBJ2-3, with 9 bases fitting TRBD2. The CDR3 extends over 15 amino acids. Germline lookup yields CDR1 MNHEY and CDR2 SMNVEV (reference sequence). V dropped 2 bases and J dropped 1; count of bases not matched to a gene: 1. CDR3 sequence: CASSLIAGGTDTQYF. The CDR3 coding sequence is TGTGCCAGCAGTTTAATAGCGGGGGGCACAGATACGCAGTATTTT.

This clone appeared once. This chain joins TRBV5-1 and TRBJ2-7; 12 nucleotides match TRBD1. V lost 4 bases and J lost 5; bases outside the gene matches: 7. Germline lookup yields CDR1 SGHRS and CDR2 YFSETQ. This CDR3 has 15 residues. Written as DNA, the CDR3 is TGCGCCAGCAGCCTCCTCGGGACAGGGGGCGACGAGCAGTACTTC. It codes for CASSLLGTGGDEQYF.